These 9 T cell receptor beta chains were all obtained from the same sample, sequenced in a study of cytomegalovirus exposure and HLA in healthy donors. The table came from immunoSEQ multiplex PCR; TCRdb's copy has only in-frame clones and leaves some out. The table records 65,000 or so clones, about 94% of them present only once. Sequencing input: PBMCs. The receptors shown here come from a man between 18 and 29 years old in good health and CMV-seropositive.

The gene calls are TRBV28 and TRBJ1-2, with D possibly TRBD1 on 5 matching bases. The CDR3 is made up of 16 amino acids. The germline CDR1 and CDR2 sequences are MDHEN and SYDVKM. V shed 2 bases and J shed 0 bases, with 13 bases lying between them. The chain's CDR3 is CASSLATGLANYGYTF. CDR3 sequence (DNA): TGTGCCAGCAGTTTAGCAACAGGACTAGCTAACTATGGCTACACCTTC.

This clone was recorded only once. This chain connects TRBV30 to TRBJ1-2, with 7 bases fitting TRBD1. In germline, CDR1 is GTSNPN, CDR2 SVGIG (reference sequence). Trimming removed 5 bases from V and 6 bases from J; junction bases left unmatched: 12. This CDR3 is built from 14 residues. This chain's CDR3 is CAWEMTGPHNGYTF. The CDR3 DNA sequence: TGTGCCTGGGAGATGACAGGGCCCCATAATGGCTACACCTTC.

The sample holds one count of this clone. The rearrangement links TRBV14 to TRBJ1-6, with TRBD1 as a possible D gene (6 bases). V gave up 4 bases and J gave up 8 bases, with 9 bases separating them. The CDR3 covers 13 residues. Germline loops: CDR1 SGHDN, CDR2 FVKESK. The CDR3 reads CASSPRQDSPLHF. The CDR3 coding sequence is TGTGCCAGCAGCCCCCGACAGGATTCACCCCTCCACTTT. Full variable domain (missing parts from reference TRBV14 and TRBJ1-6): EAGVTQFPSHSVIEKGQTVTLRCDPISGHDNLYWYRRVMGKEIKFLLHFVKESKQDESGMPNNRFLAERTGGTYSTLKVQPAELEDSGVYFCASSPRQDSPLHFGNGTRLTVT.

This chain links TRBV5-6 with TRBJ2-1; possibly TRBD2 for D (5 bases). CDR1 and CDR2 from the germline V gene are SGHDT and YYEEEE. Trimming stripped 4 bases from V and 10 bases from J, with 18 bases between. The CDR3 is made up of 14 amino acids. Here the CDR3 DNA reads TGTGCCAGCAGCCATTGGCTGGCTGAGGGAGAGCAGTTCTTC. It specifies CASSHWLAEGEQFF. Combining the CDR3 with reference TRBV5-6 and TRBJ2-1 gives the whole variable domain DAGVTQSPTHLIKTRGQQVTLRCSPKSGHDTVSWYQQALGQGPQFIFQYYEEEERQRGNFPDRFSGHQFPNYSSELNVNALLLGDSALYLCASSHWLAEGEQFFGPGTRLTVL.

The chain combines TRBV6-1 with TRBJ2-2, with D possibly being TRBD2 (5 bases). Germline CDR1 reads MNHNS; CDR2 reads SASEGT. The CDR3 runs to 15 residues. V was pared by 7 bases and J by 6 bases, with 18 bases between. In DNA, the CDR3 is TGTGCCAGCAACCGGGATCCGGGGAGTCCCGGGGAGCTGTTTTTT. It codes for CASNRDPGSPGELFF.

The CDR3 DNA follows: TGTGCCAGCAGTGGACTAGCGGGAGCTGTCGGATCCTACAATGAGCAGTTCTTC. Its translation: CASSGLAGAVGSYNEQFF. V is TRBV6-1 and J is TRBJ2-1; 12 nucleotides align to TRBD2. CDR3 size: 18 residues. In germline, CDR1 is MNHNS, CDR2 SASEGT. After removal of 4 bases from V and 1 base from J, the junction contained 8 bases not matched to a gene.

The rearrangement uses TRBV19 and TRBJ2-2; 7 bases align to TRBD2. The CDR3 is 14 residues long. CDR1 and CDR2 (germline): LNHDA, SQIVND (reference sequence). Germline trimming cut 7 bases from V and 6 bases from J; bases unmatched to any gene: 8. The DNA of the CDR3 is TGTGCCAGTAAGGTCGGACTAGATTCCGGGGAGCTGTTTTTT. Translating gives CASKVGLDSGELFF.

The CDR3 loop is CASSFPPGNQPQHF. The CDR3 DNA reads as TGTGCCAGCAGTTTCCCCCCGGGCAATCAGCCCCAGCATTTT. This chain links TRBV6-5 with TRBJ1-5; no clear D. The CDR3 totals 14 residues. V dropped 4 bases and J dropped 2 bases, with 9 bases sitting between them. Germline V CDR1 and CDR2: MNHEY, SVGAGI.

About this clone: The junction shows a germline mismatch at one end, possibly a read error. This chain uses TRBV11-2 with TRBJ1-2; TRBD1 matches 9 bases. Germline V gene data show CDR1 as SGHAT and CDR2 as FQNNGV. The CDR3 has 12 residues. The DNA of the CDR3 is TGTGCCAGCAGCTTAGCCCGGGACAGGGCGCTCTTC. Amino acid sequence: CASSLARDRALF.